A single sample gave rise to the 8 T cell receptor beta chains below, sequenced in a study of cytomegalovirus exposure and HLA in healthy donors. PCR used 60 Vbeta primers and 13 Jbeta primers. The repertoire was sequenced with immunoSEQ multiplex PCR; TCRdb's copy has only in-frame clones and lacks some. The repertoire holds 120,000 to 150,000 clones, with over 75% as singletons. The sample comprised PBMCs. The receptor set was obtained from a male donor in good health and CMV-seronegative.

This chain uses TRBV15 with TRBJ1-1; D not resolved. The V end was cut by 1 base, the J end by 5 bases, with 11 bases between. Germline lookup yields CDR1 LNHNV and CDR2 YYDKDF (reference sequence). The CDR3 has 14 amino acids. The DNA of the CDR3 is TGTGCCACCAGCAGAGTCGGGCCGGGGACTGAAGCTTTCTTT. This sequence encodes CATSRVGPGTEAFF.

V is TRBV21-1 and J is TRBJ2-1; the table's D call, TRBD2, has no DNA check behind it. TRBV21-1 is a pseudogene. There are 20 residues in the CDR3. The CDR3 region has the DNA TGTGCCAGCAGCAAAAGCGGGACCTCGGGACTAATGGGTGCGAACAATGAGCAGTTCTTC. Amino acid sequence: CASSKSGTSGLMGANNEQFF.

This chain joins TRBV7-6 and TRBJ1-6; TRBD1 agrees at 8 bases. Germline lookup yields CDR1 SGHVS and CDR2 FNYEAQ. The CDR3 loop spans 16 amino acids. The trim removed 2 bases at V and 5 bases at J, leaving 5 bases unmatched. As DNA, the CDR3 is TGTGCCAGCAGCTTAACCCAGGGGGCCAATAATTCACCCCTCCACTTT. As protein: CASSLTQGANNSPLHF.

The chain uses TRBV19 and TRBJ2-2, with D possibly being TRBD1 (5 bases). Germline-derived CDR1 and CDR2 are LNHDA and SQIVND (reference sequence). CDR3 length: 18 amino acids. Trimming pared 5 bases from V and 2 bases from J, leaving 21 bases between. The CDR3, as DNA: TGTGCCAGTAGTGTAGGGGCTTATTTCAGGGTTAACACCGGGGAGCTGTTTTTT. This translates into CASSVGAYFRVNTGELFF.

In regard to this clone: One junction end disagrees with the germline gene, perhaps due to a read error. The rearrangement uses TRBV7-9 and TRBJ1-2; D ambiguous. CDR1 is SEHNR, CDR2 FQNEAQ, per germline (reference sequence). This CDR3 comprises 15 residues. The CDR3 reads CSSSLERVGARGYTF. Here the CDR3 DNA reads TGTTCCAGCAGCTTAGAGAGGGTAGGCGCTAGAGGCTACACCTTC.

CDR3: CASPEDNSPLHF. The DNA for the CDR3 is TGTGCCAGCCCAGAGGATAATTCACCCCTCCACTTT. The rearrangement links TRBV7-9 to TRBJ1-6; D not resolved. CDR1 and CDR2 from the germline V gene are SEHNR and FQNEAQ (reference sequence). The length of the CDR3 is 12 residues. V was cut by 8 bases and J by 5 bases, with 7 bases left in between.

The CDR3 DNA is TGTGCCAGCAGTTTATCCTCAGGGGCCACCTACGAGCAGTACTTC. Amino acid sequence: CASSLSSGATYEQYF. The rearrangement joins TRBV27 to TRBJ2-7; tentatively, D is TRBD1 (6 bases). CDR1 MNHEY and CDR2 SMNVEV come from the germline V gene (reference sequence). V was clipped by 0 bases and J by 2 bases, with 11 bases between them. The CDR3 consists of 15 residues.

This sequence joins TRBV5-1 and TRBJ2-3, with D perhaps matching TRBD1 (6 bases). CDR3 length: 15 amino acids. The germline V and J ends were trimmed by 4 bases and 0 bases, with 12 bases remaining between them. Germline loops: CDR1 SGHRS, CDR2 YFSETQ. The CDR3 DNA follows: TGCGCCAGCAGCCTCGCGGACAGTAGCACAGATACGCAGTATTTT. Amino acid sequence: CASSLADSSTDTQYF.